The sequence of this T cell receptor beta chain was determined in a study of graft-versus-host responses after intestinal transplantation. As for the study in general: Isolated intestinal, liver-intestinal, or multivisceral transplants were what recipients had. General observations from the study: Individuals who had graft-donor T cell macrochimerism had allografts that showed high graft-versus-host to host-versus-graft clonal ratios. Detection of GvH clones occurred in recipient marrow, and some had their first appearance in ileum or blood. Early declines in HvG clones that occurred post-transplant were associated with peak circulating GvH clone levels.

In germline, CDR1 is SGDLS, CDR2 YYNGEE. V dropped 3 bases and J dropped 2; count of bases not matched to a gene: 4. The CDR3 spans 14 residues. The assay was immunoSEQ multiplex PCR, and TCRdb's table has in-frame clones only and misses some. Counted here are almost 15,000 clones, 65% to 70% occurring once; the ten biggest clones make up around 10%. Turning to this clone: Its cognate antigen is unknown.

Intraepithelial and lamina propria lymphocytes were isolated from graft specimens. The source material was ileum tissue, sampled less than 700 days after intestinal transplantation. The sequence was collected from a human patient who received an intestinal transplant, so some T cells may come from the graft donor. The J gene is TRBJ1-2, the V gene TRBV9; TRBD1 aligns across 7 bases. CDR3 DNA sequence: TGTGCCAGCAGCGCCCAGACAGGGAACTATGGCTACACCTTC. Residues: CASSAQTGNYGYTF.